This entry features one T cell receptor (beta chain) sequence. Different DNA sequences within this sample yield the same CDR3. The sample comes from a study of blood T cell repertoires in COVID-19. Overall study context: Some COVID-19 samples were acute and others convalescent; all came from the United States, Italy and Spain. T cells, B-cell-depleted T cells, or PBMCs provided the cDNA or gDNA that served as material.

As originally analysed: Estimated nucleated cell counts came from reference gene primer amplification. Measured with immunoSEQ multiplex PCR; TCRdb has only the in-frame clones, and not every one. The V and J calls and clone size are taken from that table; D and trimming were inferred from the DNA. The table includes under 200,000 clones, about nine tenths detected once. This CDR3 region has 15 residues. Losses at the gene ends were 4 bases for V and 6 bases for J; bases not matched to a gene: 8. Germline V gene data show CDR1 as MNHEY and CDR2 as SVGEGT. Sequenced material: peripheral blood. The sequence was collected from a man aged 70-80 years with active or convalescent COVID-19. The rearrangement uses TRBV6-2 or TRBV6-3 and TRBJ1-5; the match to TRBD1 covers 8 bases. The CDR3 nucleotides are TGTGCCAGCAGTTTATCAGGGGGCGGAGGTCAGCCCCAGCATTTT. Translating it yields CASSLSGGGGQPQHF.